The entry below describes one TCR beta chain. This clonotype was detected only a few times. Its recognized antigen is unknown. Base qualities are not recorded, but no much larger clone differs from it by a single base. This entry is derived from a study of T-cell reconstitution after alpha-beta-depleted transplantation in children (dated by TCRdb to between 2015 and 2016). In terms of the full investigation: Using TCR repertoire profiling, the study quantitatively followed how T-cell immune reconstitution unfolded in children after TCRalphabeta/CD19-depleted allogeneic hematopoietic cell transplantation.

The library was produced with PCR. Sequencing was carried out with an Illumina HiSeq 2500. To normalize quantification of the TCRbeta repertoire, the TCR libraries were built with molecular barcoding that relied on unique molecular identifiers. TCRdb trimmed public reads at Q25 via fastp, called clones via MiXCR and kept in-frame beta chains. CDR3 protein sequences are deduplicated, and each keeps its most common genes and DNA. This sample lists around 380,000 distinct CDR3 sequences; about a tenth were detected once. About 5% of the sample comes from the top ten. The sequence came from a human donor who donated a stem cell graft to a child with acute myeloid leukemia. Sequencing was performed on PBMCs from the stem cell graft donor, taken from the stem cell graft.

The DNA sequence reads TGTGCCAGCAACCAGACAGGACCACCGAATGAAAAACTGTTTTTT. Translated, it reads CASNQTGPPNEKLFF. The receptor chain draws on TRBV12-3 or TRBV12-4 and TRBJ1-4; the best D guess is TRBD1, with 6 bases matching. The CDR3, cysteine through phenylalanine, is 15 amino acids long. Left in the record is the CDR3 DNA by itself, 45 bases read in frame from the first base. V is clipped by 7 bases and J by 5 bases, and the sequence between their germline boundaries is 17 bases long.